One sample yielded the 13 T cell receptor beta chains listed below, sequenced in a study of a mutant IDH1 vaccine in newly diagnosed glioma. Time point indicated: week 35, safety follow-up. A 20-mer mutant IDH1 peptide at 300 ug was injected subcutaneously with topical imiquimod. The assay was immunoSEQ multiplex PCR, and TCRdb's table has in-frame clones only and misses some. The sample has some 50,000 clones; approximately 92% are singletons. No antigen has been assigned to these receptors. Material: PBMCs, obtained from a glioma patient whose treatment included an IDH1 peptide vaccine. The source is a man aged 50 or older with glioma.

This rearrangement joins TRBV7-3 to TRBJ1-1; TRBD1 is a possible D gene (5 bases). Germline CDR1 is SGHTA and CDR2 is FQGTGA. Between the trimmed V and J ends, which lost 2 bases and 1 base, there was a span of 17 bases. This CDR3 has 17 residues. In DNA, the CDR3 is TGTGCCAGCAGCTTAGGGGCAGGAACCCAGACGAACACTGAAGCTTTCTTT. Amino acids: CASSLGAGTQTNTEAFF. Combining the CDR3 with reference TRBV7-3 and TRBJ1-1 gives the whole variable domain GAGVSQTPSNKVTEKGKYVELRCDPISGHTALYWYRQSLGQGPEFLIYFQGTGAADDSGLPNDRFFAVRPEGSVSTLKIQRTERGDSAVYLCASSLGAGTQTNTEAFFGQGTRLTVV.

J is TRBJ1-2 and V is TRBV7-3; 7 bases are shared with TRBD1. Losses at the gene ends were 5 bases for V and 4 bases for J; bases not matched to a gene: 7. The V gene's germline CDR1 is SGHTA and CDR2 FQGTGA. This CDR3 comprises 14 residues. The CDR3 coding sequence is TGTGCCAGCAGCCCCGGACAGGACCTCTATGGCTACACCTTC. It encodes CASSPGQDLYGYTF.

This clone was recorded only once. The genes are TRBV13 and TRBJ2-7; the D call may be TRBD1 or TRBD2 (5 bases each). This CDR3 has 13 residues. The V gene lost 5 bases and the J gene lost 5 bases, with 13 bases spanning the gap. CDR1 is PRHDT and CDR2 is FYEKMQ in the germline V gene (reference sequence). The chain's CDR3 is CASSVAGTHEQYF. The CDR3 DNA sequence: TGTGCCAGCAGCGTAGCCGGGACCCACGAGCAGTACTTC.

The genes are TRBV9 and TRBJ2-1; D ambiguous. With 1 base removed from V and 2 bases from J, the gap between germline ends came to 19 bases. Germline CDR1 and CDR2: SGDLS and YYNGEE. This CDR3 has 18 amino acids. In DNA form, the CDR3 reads TGTGCCAGCAGCGTAATAGACACCCGGGCGTCAGCCTACAATGAGCAGTTCTTC. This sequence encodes CASSVIDTRASAYNEQFF.

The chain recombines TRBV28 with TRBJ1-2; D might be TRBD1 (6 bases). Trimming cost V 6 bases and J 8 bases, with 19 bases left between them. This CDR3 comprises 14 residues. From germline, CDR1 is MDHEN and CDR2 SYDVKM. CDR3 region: CASRMTGLARGYTF. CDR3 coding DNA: TGTGCCAGCAGAATGACAGGTCTGGCGCGCGGCTACACCTTC.

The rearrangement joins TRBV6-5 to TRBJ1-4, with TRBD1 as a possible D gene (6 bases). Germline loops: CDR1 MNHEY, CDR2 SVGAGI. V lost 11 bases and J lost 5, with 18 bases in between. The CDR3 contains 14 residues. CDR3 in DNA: TGTGCCTCCAAGGAGGGGGGCCGGAATGAAAAACTGTTTTTT. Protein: CASKEGGRNEKLFF.

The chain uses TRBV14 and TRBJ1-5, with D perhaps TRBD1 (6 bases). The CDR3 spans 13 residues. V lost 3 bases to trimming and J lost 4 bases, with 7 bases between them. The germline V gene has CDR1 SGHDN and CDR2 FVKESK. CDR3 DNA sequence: TGTGCCAGCAGCCAGGACAGAAATCAGCCCCAGCATTTT. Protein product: CASSQDRNQPQHF.

The CDR3 sequence is CASSFSGGATGELFF. The CDR3 region has the DNA TGTGCCAGCAGCTTTAGCGGGGGGGCCACCGGGGAGCTGTTTTTT. This chain connects TRBV5-4 to TRBJ2-2; 11 bases agree with TRBD2. From germline, CDR1 is SGHNT and CDR2 YYREEE (reference sequence). The trim removed 2 bases at V and 4 bases at J, leaving 1 base unmatched. The CDR3 sequence is 15 residues long. Supplemented by reference TRBV5-4 and TRBJ2-2, the full variable domain reads ETGVTQSPTHLIKTRGQQVTLRCSSQSGHNTVSWYQQALGQGPQFIFQYYREEENGRGNFPPRFSGLQFPNYSSELNVNALELDDSALYLCASSFSGGATGELFFGEGSRLTVL.

The CDR3 protein is CASRGSTGLTDTQYF. The CDR3 bases are TGTGCCAGCAGAGGGTCGACAGGACTCACAGATACGCAGTATTTT. V is TRBV2 and J is TRBJ2-3, with D possibly TRBD1 on 6 matching bases. V was clipped by 6 bases and J by 2 bases, with 15 bases between them. The V gene's germline CDR1 is SNHLY and CDR2 FYNNEI. The CDR3 extends over 15 amino acids.

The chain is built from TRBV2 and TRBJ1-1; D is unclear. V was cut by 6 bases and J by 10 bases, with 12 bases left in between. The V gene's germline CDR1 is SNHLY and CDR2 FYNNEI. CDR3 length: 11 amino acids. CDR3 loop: CASSTTFGAFF. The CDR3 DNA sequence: TGTGCCAGCAGCACTACCTTCGGAGCTTTCTTT. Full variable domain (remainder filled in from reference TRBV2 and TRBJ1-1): EPEVTQTPSHQVTQMGQEVILRCVPISNHLYFYWYRQILGQKVEFLVSFYNNEISEKSEIFDDQFSVERPDGSNFTLKIRSTKLEDSAMYFCASSTTFGAFFGQGTRLTVV.

CDR3 DNA: TGCGCCAGCAGCTTGGTTGGGCAGCTTCGGTCCGGGGAGACCCAGTACTTC. Translating it yields CASSLVGQLRSGETQYF. The gene calls are TRBV5-1 and TRBJ2-5; D remains unclear. The CDR3 has 17 residues. Germline V gene sequence: CDR1 SGHRS, CDR2 YFSETQ. Trimming took off 0 bases at V and 5 bases at J, with 20 bases between the two ends.

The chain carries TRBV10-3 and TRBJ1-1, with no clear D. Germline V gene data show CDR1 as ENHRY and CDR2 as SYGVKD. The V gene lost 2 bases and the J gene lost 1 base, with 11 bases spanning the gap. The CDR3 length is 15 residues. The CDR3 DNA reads TGTGCCATCAGTGAGGGGAGCCAGGCGAACACTGAAGCTTTCTTT. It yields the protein CAISEGSQANTEAFF.

CDR3 protein: CASSPLASTDTQYF. CDR3 DNA: TGTGCCAGCAGCCCCCTGGCATCCACAGATACGCAGTATTTT. The rearrangement uses TRBV7-2 and TRBJ2-3; D uncertain. Trimming shortened V by 5 bases and J by 2 bases, and 11 bases separated the two germline ends. This CDR3 comprises 14 residues. Germline assignment: CDR1 SGHTA and CDR2 FQGNSA.